This T cell receptor beta chain derives from a study of blood T cell repertoires in COVID-19. Study as a whole: PBMCs, B-cell-depleted T cells, or T cells were the source of the cDNA or gDNA that made up the material.

Germline values: CDR1 SGHAT, CDR2 FQNNGV. The CDR3 covers 15 residues. The V gene end was trimmed by 1 base and the J gene end by 1 base; junction bases not matched to a gene: 2. TCRdb keeps only in-frame clones here, not all; method: immunoSEQ multiplex PCR. The sample has approximately 390,000 clones; approximately 89% are singletons. This chain connects TRBV11-2 to TRBJ2-7; 9 bases are shared with TRBD1. This TCR was sampled from a woman aged 55-70 years with COVID-19, enrolled during active disease. The sequenced material came from peripheral blood. CDR3 sequence reads: CASSLGDRVSYEQYF. CDR3 DNA: TGTGCCAGCAGCTTAGGGGACAGGGTTTCCTACGAGCAGTACTTC.